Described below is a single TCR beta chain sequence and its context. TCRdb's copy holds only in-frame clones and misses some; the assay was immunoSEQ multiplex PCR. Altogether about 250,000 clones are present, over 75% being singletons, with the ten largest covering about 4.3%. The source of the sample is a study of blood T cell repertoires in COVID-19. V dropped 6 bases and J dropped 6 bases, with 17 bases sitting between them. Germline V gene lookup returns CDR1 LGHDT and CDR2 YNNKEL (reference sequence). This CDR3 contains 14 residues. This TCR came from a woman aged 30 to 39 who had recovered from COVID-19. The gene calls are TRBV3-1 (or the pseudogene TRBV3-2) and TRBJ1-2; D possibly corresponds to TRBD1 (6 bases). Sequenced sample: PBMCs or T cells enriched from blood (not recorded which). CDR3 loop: CASRFYRVDDGYTF. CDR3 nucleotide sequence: TGTGCCAGCAGATTTTACAGGGTTGATGATGGCTACACCTTC.